In its sample, the clone carrying this T cell receptor beta chain was seen many times. Antigen: not known. Time point denoted: newly diagnosed GD, antithyroid drugs for less than 3 months. PBMCs were the source of the RNA used for TCR sequencing. Germline V gene data show CDR1 as MNHEY and CDR2 as SMNVEV (reference sequence). Trimming removed 3 bases at V and 5 bases at J, with 20 bases between. The CDR3 consists of 17 residues. The data stem from a study of regulatory T cells in long-lasting Graves disease. To make TCR beta libraries, researchers used iRepertoire HTBI primers and Arm-PCR of CDR3 regions. From the multiplex PCR reads, TCRdb called clonotypes with MiXCR, one entry per CDR3 protein. Altogether approximately 480,000 distinct CDR3 sequences are present, around 15% being singletons, with the ten largest covering roughly an eighth. Study results and limitations: TRBV28, TRBJ1-2 and TRBJ2-5 were favored in persistent disease.

This sample was also put to use in a study of T cells in Graves' hyperthyroidism and ophthalmopathy.

The rearrangement joins TRBV27 to TRBJ2-1, with D possibly TRBD2 on 5 matching bases. The input for sequencing was peripheral blood mononuclear cells (PBMCs), taken at new diagnosis, from a patient treated with antithyroid drugs. The sequence was collected from a man aged 40-50 years with Graves disease. CDR3 sequence: CASSLRTPSSRNNEQFF. DNA for the CDR3: TGTGCCAGCAGTTTGAGGACTCCGTCATCCCGGAACAATGAGCAGTTCTTC.